Each of the 5 T cell receptor beta chains below was sequenced from the same sample in a study of blood T cell repertoires in COVID-19. Some clones are missing from TCRdb's copy, which holds only in-frame ones; the method was immunoSEQ multiplex PCR. Of around 140,000 clones in the sample, approximately 84% were seen once. Sequenced: peripheral blood. Receptors were obtained from a woman of 80 years or more with acute or convalescent COVID-19.

V is TRBV5-1 and J is TRBJ1-1; 7 nucleotides match TRBD1. Losses at the gene ends were 4 bases for V and 1 base for J; bases not matched to a gene: 7. Germline V CDR1 and CDR2: SGHRS, YFSETQ. This CDR3 contains 15 residues. The CDR3, as DNA: TGCGCCAGCAGCCCCCGGGACAGAGAGAACACTGAAGCTTTCTTT. Translated, it gives CASSPRDRENTEAFF.

In its sample, this clone was seen a few times. The rearrangement joins TRBV5-1 to TRBJ1-1, with D hard to call. The V end was cut by 5 bases, the J end by 4 bases, with 15 bases between. This CDR3 has 14 amino acids. CDR1 is SGHRS, CDR2 YFSETQ, per germline. The CDR3 region is CASSEHPQATEAFF. The CDR3 region has the DNA TGCGCCAGCAGTGAACACCCTCAGGCCACTGAAGCTTTCTTT.

J is TRBJ2-7 and V is TRBV6-1; tentatively, D is TRBD2 (5 bases). Per the germline V gene, CDR1 is MNHNS and CDR2 is SASEGT. CDR3 size: 14 residues. Trimming cost V 2 bases and J 9 bases, with 17 bases left between them. The CDR3 sequence: CASSESGLALGQYF. The CDR3 DNA is TGTGCCAGCAGTGAATCGGGGTTAGCGTTAGGGCAGTACTTC.

This clone was observed a handful of times. The V gene is TRBV2, the J gene TRBJ1-2, with TRBD1 matching over 9 bases. The CDR3 covers 16 residues. Trimming took 6 bases from V and 0 from J; bases not matched to a gene: 8. Germline CDR1 is SNHLY and CDR2 is FYNNEI. The CDR3 region is CASSSQGAFSNYGYTF. In DNA form, the CDR3 reads TGTGCCAGCAGCTCACAGGGGGCCTTCTCTAACTATGGCTACACCTTC.

J is TRBJ1-2 and V is TRBV19, with TRBD1 identical over 7 bases. The CDR3 has 15 amino acids. Germline CDR1 is LNHDA and CDR2 is SQIVND (reference sequence). V lost 4 bases, J lost 2 bases, and 7 bases stayed unmatched. CDR3 amino acids: CASSTDRDSNYGYTF. CDR3 nucleotide sequence: TGTGCCAGTAGTACCGATCGGGACAGCAACTATGGCTACACCTTC. Drawing the rest from reference TRBV19 and TRBJ1-2, the complete variable domain is DGGITQSPKYLFRKEGQNVTLSCEQNLNHDAMYWYRQDPGQGLRLIYYSQIVNDFQKGDIAEGYSVSREKKESFPLTVTSAQKNPTAFYLCASSTDRDSNYGYTFGSGTRLTVV.